This T cell receptor beta chain was identified in a study of shared clonotypes between healthy human individuals. The CDR3 is made up of 14 amino acids. V dropped 6 bases and J dropped 0 bases, with 10 bases sitting between them. The germline gives CDR1 MNHEY, CDR2 SVGAGI. In the sorted-subset replicate PCRs, 150 to 200 ng DNA, tens of thousands of T cell genomes, was used. The assay was immunoSEQ multiplex PCR, and TCRdb's table has in-frame clones only and misses some. This table holds millions of clones, 93% found once. The sequenced sample was naive CD4+ T cells from PBMCs. Subset indicated: CD45RA+ positively selected. This clonotype was sampled from a man between 18 and 35 years old in good health. Some clones in this sample may be carry-over from other donors' samples. The V gene is TRBV6-5, the J gene TRBJ2-3; D perhaps matches TRBD2 (7 bases). DNA for the CDR3: TGTGCCAGCAGGGGAGGGGGGAGCACAGATACGCAGTATTTT. The encoded protein is CASRGGGSTDTQYF.